One T cell receptor beta chain is described in this entry. TCRdb keeps only in-frame clones here, not all; method: immunoSEQ multiplex PCR. The sample records about 110,000 clones, roughly 90% being singletons. These data are taken from a study of CD4+ T cells in melanoma. The CDR3 has 14 amino acids. Germline V gene sequence: CDR1 LNHDA, CDR2 SQIVND (reference sequence). V lost 1 base and J 15 bases, leaving 19 bases between the germline ends. The J gene is TRBJ2-1, the V gene TRBV19, with D perhaps matching TRBD2 (6 bases). The sample was peripheral blood. The TCR originated in a human donor with melanoma. DNA for the CDR3: TGTGCCAGTAGTATAGGGCGGGGCCGAGCCCCTGGGTTCTTC. Protein product: CASSIGRGRAPGFF.